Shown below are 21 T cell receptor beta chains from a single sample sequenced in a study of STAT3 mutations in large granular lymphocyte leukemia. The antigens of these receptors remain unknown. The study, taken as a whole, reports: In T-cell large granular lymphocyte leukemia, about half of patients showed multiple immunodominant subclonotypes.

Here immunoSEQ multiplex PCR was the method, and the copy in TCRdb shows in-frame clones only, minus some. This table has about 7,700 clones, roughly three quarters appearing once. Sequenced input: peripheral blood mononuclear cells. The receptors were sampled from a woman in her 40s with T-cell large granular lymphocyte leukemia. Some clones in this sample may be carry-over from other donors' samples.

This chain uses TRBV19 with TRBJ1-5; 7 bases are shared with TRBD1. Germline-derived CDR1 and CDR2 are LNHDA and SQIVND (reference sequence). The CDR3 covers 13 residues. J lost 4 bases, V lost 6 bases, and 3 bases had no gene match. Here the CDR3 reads CASRWDSNQPQHF. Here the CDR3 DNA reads TGTGCCAGTAGGTGGGACAGTAATCAGCCCCAGCATTTT.

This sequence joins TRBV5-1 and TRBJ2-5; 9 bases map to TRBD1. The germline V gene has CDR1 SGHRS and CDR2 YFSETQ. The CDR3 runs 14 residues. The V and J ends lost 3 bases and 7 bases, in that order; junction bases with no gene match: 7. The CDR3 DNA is TGCGCCAGCAGCTCGGGGACAGGGCAGGGGACCCAGTACTTC. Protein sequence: CASSSGTGQGTQYF.

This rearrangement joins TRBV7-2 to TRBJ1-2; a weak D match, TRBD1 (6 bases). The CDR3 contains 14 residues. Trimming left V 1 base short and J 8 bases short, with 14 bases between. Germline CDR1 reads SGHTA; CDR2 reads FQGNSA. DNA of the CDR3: TGTGCCAGCAGCTTAGAGCCCTTGGGGGGCGGCTACACCTTC. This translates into CASSLEPLGGGYTF.

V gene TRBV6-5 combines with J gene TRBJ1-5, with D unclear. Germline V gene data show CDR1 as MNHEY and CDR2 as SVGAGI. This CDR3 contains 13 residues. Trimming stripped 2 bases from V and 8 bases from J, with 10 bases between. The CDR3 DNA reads TGTGCCAGCAGTTACATGGGGAGAGAGCCCCAGCATTTT. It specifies CASSYMGREPQHF.

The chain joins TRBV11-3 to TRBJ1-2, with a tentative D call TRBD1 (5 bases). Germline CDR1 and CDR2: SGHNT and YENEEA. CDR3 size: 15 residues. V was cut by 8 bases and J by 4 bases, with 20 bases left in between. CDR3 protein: CASSPGTGTVYGYTF. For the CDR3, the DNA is TGTGCCAGCTCTCCCGGGACGGGGACGGTCTATGGCTACACCTTC.

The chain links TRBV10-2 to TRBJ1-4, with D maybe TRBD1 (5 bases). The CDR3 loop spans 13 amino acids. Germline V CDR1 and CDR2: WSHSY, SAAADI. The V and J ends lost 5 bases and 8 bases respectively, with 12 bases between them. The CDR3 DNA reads TGCGCCAGCAGTCGAGGGGTTCGCGAAAAACTGTTTTTT. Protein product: CASSRGVREKLFF.

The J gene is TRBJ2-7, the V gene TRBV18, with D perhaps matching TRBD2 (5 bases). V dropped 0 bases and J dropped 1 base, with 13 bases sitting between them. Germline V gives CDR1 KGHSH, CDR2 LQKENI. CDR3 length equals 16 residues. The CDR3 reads CASSPPSGRGSYEQYF. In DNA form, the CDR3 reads TGTGCCAGCTCACCACCTTCGGGGAGAGGGTCCTACGAGCAGTACTTC.

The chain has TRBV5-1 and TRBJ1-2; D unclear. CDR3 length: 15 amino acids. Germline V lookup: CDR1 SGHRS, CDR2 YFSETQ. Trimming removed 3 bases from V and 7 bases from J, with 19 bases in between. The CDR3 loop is CASSSASDQTGGYTF. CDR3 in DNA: TGCGCCAGCAGCTCCGCCAGCGACCAGACGGGTGGCTACACCTTC.

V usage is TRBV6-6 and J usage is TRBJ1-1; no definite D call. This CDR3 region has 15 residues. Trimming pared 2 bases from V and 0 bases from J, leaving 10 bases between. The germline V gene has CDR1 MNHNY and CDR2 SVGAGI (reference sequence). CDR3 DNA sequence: TGTGCCAGCAGTTACGATGGCACAATGAACACTGAAGCTTTCTTT. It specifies CASSYDGTMNTEAFF.

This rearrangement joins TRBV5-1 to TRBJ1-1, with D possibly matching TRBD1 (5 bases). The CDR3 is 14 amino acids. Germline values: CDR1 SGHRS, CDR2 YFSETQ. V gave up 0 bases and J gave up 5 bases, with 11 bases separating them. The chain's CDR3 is CASSLAGGDTEAFF. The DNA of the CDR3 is TGCGCCAGCAGCTTGGCTGGGGGGGATACTGAAGCTTTCTTT.

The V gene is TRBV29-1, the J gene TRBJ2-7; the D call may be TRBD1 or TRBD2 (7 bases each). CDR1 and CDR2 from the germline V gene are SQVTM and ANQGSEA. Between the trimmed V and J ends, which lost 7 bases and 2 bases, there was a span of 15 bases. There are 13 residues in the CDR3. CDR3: CSARDSGAYEQYF. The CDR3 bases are TGCAGCGCTAGGGACAGCGGGGCCTACGAGCAGTACTTC.

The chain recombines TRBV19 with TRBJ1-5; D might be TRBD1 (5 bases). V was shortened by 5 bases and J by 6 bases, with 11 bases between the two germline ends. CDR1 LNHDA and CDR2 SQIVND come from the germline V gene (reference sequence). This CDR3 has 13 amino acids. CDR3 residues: CASSPREGQPQHF. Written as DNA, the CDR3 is TGTGCCAGTAGTCCCAGGGAAGGTCAGCCCCAGCATTTT.

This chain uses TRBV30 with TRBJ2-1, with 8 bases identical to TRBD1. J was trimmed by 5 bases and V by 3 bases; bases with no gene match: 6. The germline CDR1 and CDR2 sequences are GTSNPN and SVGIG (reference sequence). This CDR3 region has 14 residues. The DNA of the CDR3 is TGTGCCTGGAGACGCGGACAGGGTGACAATGAGCAGTTCTTC. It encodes CAWRRGQGDNEQFF.

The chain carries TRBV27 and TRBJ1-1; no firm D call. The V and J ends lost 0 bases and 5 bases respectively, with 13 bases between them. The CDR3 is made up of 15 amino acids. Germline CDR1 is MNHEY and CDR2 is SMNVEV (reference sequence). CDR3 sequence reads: CASSLSFWEATEAFF. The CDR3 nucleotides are TGTGCCAGCAGTTTATCGTTCTGGGAGGCTACTGAAGCTTTCTTT.

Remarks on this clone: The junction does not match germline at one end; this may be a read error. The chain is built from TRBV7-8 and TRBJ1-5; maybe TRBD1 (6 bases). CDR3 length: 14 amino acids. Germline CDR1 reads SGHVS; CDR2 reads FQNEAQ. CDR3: CASRLGASNQPQHF. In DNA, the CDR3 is TGTGCCAGCCGCTTGGGGGCGAGTAATCAGCCCCAGCATTTT.

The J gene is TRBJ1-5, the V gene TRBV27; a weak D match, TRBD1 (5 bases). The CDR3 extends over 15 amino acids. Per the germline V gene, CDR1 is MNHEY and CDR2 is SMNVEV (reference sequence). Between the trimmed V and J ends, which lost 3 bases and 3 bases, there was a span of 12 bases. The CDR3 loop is CASSFRGKVNQPQHF. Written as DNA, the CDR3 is TGTGCCAGCAGTTTTCGGGGGAAGGTCAATCAGCCCCAGCATTTT.

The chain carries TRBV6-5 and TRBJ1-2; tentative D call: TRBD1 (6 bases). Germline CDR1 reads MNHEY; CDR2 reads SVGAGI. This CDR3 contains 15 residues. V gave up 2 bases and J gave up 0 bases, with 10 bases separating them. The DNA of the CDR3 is TGTGCCAGCAGTTACAGGGGGTCGGCTAACTATGGCTACACCTTC. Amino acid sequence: CASSYRGSANYGYTF.

The CDR3 region is CASSRVGVPVEQYF. The CDR3, as DNA: TGTGCCAGCAGCCGAGTGGGGGTCCCCGTCGAGCAGTACTTC. The V gene is TRBV5-4, the J gene TRBJ2-7; D may match TRBD1 or TRBD2 (5 bases each). CDR3 length: 14 amino acids. Germline loops: CDR1 SGHNT, CDR2 YYREEE (reference sequence). Deletions cut 4 bases from V and 6 bases from J, with 17 bases between.

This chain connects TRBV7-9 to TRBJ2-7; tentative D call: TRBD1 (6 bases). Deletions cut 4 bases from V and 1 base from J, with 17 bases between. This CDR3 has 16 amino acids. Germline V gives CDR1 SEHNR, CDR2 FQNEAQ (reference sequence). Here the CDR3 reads CASSSGGGRASYEQYF. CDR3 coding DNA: TGTGCCAGCAGCTCTGGGGGCGGAAGGGCGTCCTACGAGCAGTACTTC.

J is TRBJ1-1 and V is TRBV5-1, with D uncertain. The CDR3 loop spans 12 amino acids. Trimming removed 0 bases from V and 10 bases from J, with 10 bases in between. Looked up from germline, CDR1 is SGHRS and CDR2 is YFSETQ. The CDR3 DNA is TGCGCCAGCAGCTTGGAATCCGGGATAGCTTTCTTT. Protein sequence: CASSLESGIAFF.

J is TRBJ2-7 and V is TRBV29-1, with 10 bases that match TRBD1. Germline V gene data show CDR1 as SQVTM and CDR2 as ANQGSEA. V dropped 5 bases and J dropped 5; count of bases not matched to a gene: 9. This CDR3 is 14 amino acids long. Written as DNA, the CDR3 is TGCAGCGTTCACACAAGACAGGGGGCGAACGAGCAGTACTTC. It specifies CSVHTRQGANEQYF.